Following are 13 T cell receptor beta chains from one sample sequenced in a study of T cells in Graves' hyperthyroidism and ophthalmopathy. Regions amplified from RNA transcripts were the TCR beta CDR3 regions. TCR CDR3 regions were first amplified by RT-PCR with HTBI primers. MiXCR, run by TCRdb on the multiplex PCR reads, gives a single entry per CDR3 protein. Of about 500,000 distinct CDR3 sequences detected, roughly a sixth appear once; the ten largest clones hold 17%. The source material was blood. The receptors were gathered from a woman aged 18-35 years with Graves' ophthalmopathy.

The V and J genes are TRBV5-1 and TRBJ1-2; the match to TRBD1 covers 7 bases. There are 14 residues in the CDR3. CDR1 is SGHRS and CDR2 is YFSETQ in the germline V gene. The trim removed 0 bases at V and 5 bases at J, leaving 4 bases unmatched. CDR3 in amino acids: CASSLDRDSYGYTF. CDR3 coding DNA: TGCGCCAGCAGCTTGGACCGGGACAGTTATGGCTACACCTTC.

Only a few counts were recorded for this clonotype. Germline and junction disagree at one end, which may indicate a read error. The chain uses TRBV7-9 and TRBJ2-7; 8 nucleotides agree with TRBD2. Germline assignment: CDR1 SEHNR and CDR2 FQNEAQ (reference sequence). The CDR3 consists of 15 residues. CDR3 DNA sequence: TGTGCCAGCAGCATAGCGGGACTAGAGAACTACGAGCAGTACTTC. Translation gives CASSIAGLENYEQYF. Full variable domain (outside the CDR3, taken from reference TRBV7-9 and TRBJ2-7): DTGVSQNPRHKITKRGQNVTFRCDPISEHNRLYWYRQTLGQGPEFLTYFQNEAQLEKSRLLSDRFSAERPKGSFSTLEIQRTEQGDSAMYLCASSIAGLENYEQYFGPGTRLTVT.

This clonotype was counted ten times or more. The rearrangement links TRBV6-5 to TRBJ1-1; perhaps TRBD1 as D (6 bases). V lost 5 bases to trimming and J lost 8 bases, with 21 bases between them. The CDR3 is 15 residues long. Germline CDR1 MNHEY, CDR2 SVGAGI. The CDR3 DNA sequence: TGTGCCAGCAGTGATCGAAGGGGGAGGTTAGGGGAAGCTTTCTTT. Translating it yields CASSDRRGRLGEAFF.

The chain has TRBV19 and TRBJ2-1; TRBD2 matches 11 bases. The CDR3 spans 17 residues. Germline trimming cut 5 bases from V and 3 bases from J; bases unmatched to any gene: 9. Germline assignment: CDR1 LNHDA and CDR2 SQIVND (reference sequence). CDR3 nucleotide sequence: TGTGCCAGTAGTCTCCGAGTTAGCGGGAGGGGCTACAATGAGCAGTTCTTC. Its protein is CASSLRVSGRGYNEQFF.

V and J are TRBV7-2 and TRBJ2-5; D not resolved. V dropped 1 base and J dropped 6 bases, with 15 bases sitting between them. This CDR3 contains 15 residues. Germline CDR1 SGHTA, CDR2 FQGNSA. Here the CDR3 DNA reads TGTGCCAGCAGCTTAGTGCGACTGCCCGAGCAGACCCAGTACTTC. This codes for CASSLVRLPEQTQYF.

This clonotype was observed at least ten times. The gene calls are TRBV3-1 and TRBJ1-3; the D gene is possibly TRBD1 (5 bases). The germline V gene encodes CDR1 LGHDT and CDR2 YNNKEL (reference sequence). The CDR3 runs to 15 residues. The V end lost 1 base, the J end lost 0 bases, and 7 bases lay between the germline ends. This chain's CDR3 is CASSQGQNSGNTIYF. As DNA, the CDR3 is TGTGCCAGCAGCCAAGGACAGAACTCTGGAAACACCATATATTTT. The complete variable domain, with remaining parts taken from reference TRBV3-1 and TRBJ1-3, reads DTAVSQTPKYLVTQMGNDKSIKCEQNLGHDTMYWYKQDSKKFLKIMFSYNNKELIINETVPNRFSPKSPDKAHLNLHINSLELGDSAVYFCASSQGQNSGNTIYFGEGSWLTVV.

This clonotype was detected ten times or more. The chain is built from TRBV6-1 and TRBJ1-1; D perhaps matches TRBD1 (5 bases). CDR1 MNHNS and CDR2 SASEGT come from the germline V gene. The V gene lost 5 bases and the J gene lost 6 bases, with 16 bases spanning the gap. This CDR3 is built from 14 residues. The CDR3 loop reads CASSTGGSDAEAFF. The CDR3 DNA follows: TGTGCCAGCAGTACAGGCGGGAGTGACGCTGAAGCTTTCTTT.

Many counts were recorded for this clonotype. This sequence joins TRBV2 and TRBJ1-5, with D maybe TRBD1 (5 bases). This CDR3 region has 15 residues. V shed 6 bases and J shed 0 bases, with 12 bases lying between them. Germline values: CDR1 SNHLY, CDR2 FYNNEI. CDR3 sequence: CASRTGTTSNQPQHF. CDR3 in DNA: TGTGCCAGCAGGACCGGGACTACTAGCAATCAGCCCCAGCATTTT.

There are a few counts of this clonotype. The genes are TRBV20-1 and TRBJ1-2, with 8 bases fitting TRBD1. CDR1 and CDR2 from the germline V gene are DFQATT and SNEGSKA (reference sequence). V lost 0 bases and J lost 1; bases outside the gene matches: 10. This CDR3 has 17 residues. CDR3 sequence (DNA): TGCAGTGCTAGAGACTACCTCAGGGGGCGCGGTAACTATGGCTACACCTTC. Protein product: CSARDYLRGRGNYGYTF.

This clonotype was detected many times. The chain uses TRBV28 and TRBJ2-5; a weak D match, TRBD2 (5 bases). Germline assignment: CDR1 MDHEN and CDR2 SYDVKM. The CDR3 sequence is 15 residues long. The ends were cut back, 2 bases at V and 4 bases at J, with 14 bases in the middle. The CDR3 loop is CASSLSFGGRETQYF. The CDR3 nucleotides read TGTGCCAGCAGTTTAAGTTTCGGTGGGAGAGAGACCCAGTACTTC.

The table lists this clonotype with many counts. The chain employs TRBV5-1 and TRBJ2-1, with TRBD1 matching 11 bases. Germline V CDR1 and CDR2: SGHRS, YFSETQ. The CDR3 contains 15 residues. V shed 5 bases and J 4 bases; nucleotides not matched to a gene: 5. The CDR3 region has the DNA TGCGCCAGCAGAAAAGGACAGGGGGCGTACAATGAGCAGTTCTTC. Translated: CASRKGQGAYNEQFF. The full variable domain, with the rest looked up from reference TRBV5-1 and TRBJ2-1, is KAGVTQTPRYLIKTRGQQVTLSCSPISGHRSVSWYQQTPGQGLQFLFEYFSETQRNKGNFPGRFSGRQFSNSRSEMNVSTLELGDSALYLCASRKGQGAYNEQFFGPGTRLTVL.

This clonotype was recorded many times. The chain combines TRBV27 with TRBJ2-4; D is unresolved. The CDR3 has 14 amino acids. Trimming removed 4 bases at V and 0 bases at J, with 7 bases between. Germline V lookup: CDR1 MNHEY, CDR2 SMNVEV (reference sequence). CDR3 in amino acids: CASSSILAKNIQYF. CDR3 coding DNA: TGTGCCAGCAGTTCCATTCTAGCCAAAAACATTCAGTACTTC.

V gene TRBV10-3 combines with J gene TRBJ1-5; the D is unclear. The CDR3 sequence is 13 residues long. The V gene's germline CDR1 is ENHRY and CDR2 SYGVKD. V lost 2 bases to trimming and J lost 6 bases, with 8 bases between them. The CDR3, as DNA: TGTGCCATCAGTGAGGCAGTAGCTCAGCCCCAGCATTTT. The encoded protein is CAISEAVAQPQHF.